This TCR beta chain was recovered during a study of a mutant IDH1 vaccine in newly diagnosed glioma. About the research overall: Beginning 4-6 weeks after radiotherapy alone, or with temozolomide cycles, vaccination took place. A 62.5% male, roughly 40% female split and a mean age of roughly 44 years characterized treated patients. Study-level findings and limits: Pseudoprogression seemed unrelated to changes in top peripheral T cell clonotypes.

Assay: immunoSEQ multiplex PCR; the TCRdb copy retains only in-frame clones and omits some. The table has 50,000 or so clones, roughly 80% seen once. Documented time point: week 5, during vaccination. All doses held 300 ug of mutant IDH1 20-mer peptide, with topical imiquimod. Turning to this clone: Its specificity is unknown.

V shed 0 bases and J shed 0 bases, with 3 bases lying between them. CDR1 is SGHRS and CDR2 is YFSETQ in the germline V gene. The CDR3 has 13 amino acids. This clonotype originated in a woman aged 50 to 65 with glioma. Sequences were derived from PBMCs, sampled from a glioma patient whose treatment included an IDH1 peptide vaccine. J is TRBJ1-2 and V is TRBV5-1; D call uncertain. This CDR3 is CASSLGTNYGYTF. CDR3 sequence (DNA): TGCGCCAGCAGCTTGGGGACTAACTATGGCTACACCTTC.